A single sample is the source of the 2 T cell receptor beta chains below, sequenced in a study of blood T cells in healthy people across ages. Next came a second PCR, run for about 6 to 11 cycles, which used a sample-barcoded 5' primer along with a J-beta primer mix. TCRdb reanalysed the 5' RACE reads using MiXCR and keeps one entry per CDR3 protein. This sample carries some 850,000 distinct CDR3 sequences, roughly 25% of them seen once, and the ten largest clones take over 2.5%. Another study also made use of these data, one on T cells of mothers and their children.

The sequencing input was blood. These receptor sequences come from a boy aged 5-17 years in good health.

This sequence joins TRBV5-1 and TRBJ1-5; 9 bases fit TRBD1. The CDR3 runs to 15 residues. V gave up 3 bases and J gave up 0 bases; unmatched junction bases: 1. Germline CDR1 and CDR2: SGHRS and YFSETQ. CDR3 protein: CASSWTGDSNQPQHF. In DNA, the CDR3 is TGCGCCAGCAGCTGGACAGGGGATAGCAATCAGCCCCAGCATTTT.

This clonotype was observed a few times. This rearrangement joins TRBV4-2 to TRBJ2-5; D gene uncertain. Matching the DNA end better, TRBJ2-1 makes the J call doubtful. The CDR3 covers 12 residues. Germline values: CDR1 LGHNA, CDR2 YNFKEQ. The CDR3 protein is CASSQGFGEQFF. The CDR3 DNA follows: TGTGCCAGCAGCCAAGGGTTCGGTGAGCAGTTCTTC.